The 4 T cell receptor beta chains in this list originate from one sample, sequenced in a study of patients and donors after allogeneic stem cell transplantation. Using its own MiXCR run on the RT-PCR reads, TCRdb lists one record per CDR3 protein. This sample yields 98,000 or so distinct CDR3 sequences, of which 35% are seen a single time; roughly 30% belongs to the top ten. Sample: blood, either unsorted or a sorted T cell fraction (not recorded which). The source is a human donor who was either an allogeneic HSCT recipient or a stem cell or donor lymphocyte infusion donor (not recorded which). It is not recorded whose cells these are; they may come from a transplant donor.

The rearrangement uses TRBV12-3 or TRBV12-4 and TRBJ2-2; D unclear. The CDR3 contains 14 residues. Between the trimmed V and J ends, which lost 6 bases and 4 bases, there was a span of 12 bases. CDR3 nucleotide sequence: TGTGCCAGCAGCTTCTCAGTAGGCACCGGGGAGCTGTTTTTT. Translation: CASSFSVGTGELFF.

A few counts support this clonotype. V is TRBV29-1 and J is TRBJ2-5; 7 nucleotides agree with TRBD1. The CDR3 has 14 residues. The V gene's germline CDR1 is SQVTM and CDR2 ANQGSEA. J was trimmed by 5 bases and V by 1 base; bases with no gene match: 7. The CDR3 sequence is CSVEVLQGLETQYF. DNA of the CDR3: TGCAGCGTTGAAGTACTACAGGGGTTGGAGACCCAGTACTTC.

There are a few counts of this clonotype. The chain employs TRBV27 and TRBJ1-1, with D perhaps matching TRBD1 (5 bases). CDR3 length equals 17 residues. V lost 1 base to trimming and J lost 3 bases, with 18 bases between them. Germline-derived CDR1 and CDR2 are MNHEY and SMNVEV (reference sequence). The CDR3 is CASSLYRSVRADTEAFF. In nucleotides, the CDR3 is TGTGCCAGCAGTTTATATAGGTCGGTCAGGGCCGACACTGAAGCTTTCTTT.

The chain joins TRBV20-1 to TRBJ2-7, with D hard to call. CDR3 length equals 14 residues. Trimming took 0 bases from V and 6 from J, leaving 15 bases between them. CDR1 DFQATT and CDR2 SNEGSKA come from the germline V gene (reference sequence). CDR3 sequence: CSARDQPALLEQYF. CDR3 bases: TGCAGTGCTAGAGATCAGCCAGCGCTCCTCGAGCAGTACTTC.